The clone carrying this T cell receptor (beta chain) occurred once. Its cognate antigen is unknown. The data were taken from a study of blood T cells in healthy people across ages. The CDR3 runs to 15 residues. The V end lost 3 bases, the J end lost 1 base, and 7 bases lay between the germline ends. Germline values: CDR1 LNHDA, CDR2 SQIVND (reference sequence). A J-beta primer mix and a sample-barcoded 5' primer were used in a second PCR of about 7 to 11 cycles. From the 5' RACE reads, TCRdb called clonotypes with MiXCR, one entry per CDR3 protein. The sample lists about 830,000 distinct CDR3 sequences, about three fifths occurring once. Study observations and caveats: Measured against age, TCR beta diversity per million T cells decreased in a roughly linear manner.

The TCR comes from a young man in good health. Sequences were obtained from blood. This sequence joins TRBV19 and TRBJ2-6; the D is unclear. The CDR3 spells CASSISESGANVLTF. CDR3 nucleotide sequence: TGTGCCAGTAGTATCTCGGAGTCTGGGGCCAACGTCCTGACTTTC.